These 10 T cell receptor beta chains were all obtained from the same sample, sequenced in a study of vaccination effects on CD4 cells after COVID-19. On roughly day 10 of culture, CD4+ T cells were separated out. Sequencing was performed with immunoSEQ multiplex PCR; in TCRdb, only in-frame clones are kept and a portion is missing. In the table there are about 58,000 clones, about three quarters of which are singletons. Antigen specificity for these receptors is unknown. Sequenced material: CD4+ T cells from PBMCs cultured without peptide, taken before COVID-19 vaccination. All receptors derive from a human donor who received a COVID-19 vaccine.

The gene calls are TRBV3-1 (or the pseudogene TRBV3-2) and TRBJ1-2, with D unclear. Germline CDR1 LGHDT, CDR2 YNNKEL (reference sequence). The CDR3 is 15 residues long. Trimming removed 0 bases from V and 2 bases from J, with 10 bases in between. Here the CDR3 reads CASSQDLAVNYGYTF. In DNA, the CDR3 is TGTGCCAGCAGCCAAGATCTGGCAGTCAACTATGGCTACACCTTC.

The V call is TRBV6-4, the J call TRBJ2-1, with D hard to call. The V gene lost 3 bases and the J gene lost 3 bases, with 6 bases spanning the gap. Germline CDR1 reads MRHNA; CDR2 reads SNTAGT. The CDR3 sequence is 13 residues long. The CDR3 region is CASSENYYNEQFF. The CDR3 region has the DNA TGTGCCAGCAGTGAAAATTACTACAATGAGCAGTTCTTC.

The genes are TRBV19 and TRBJ1-2, with 10 bases that match TRBD1. Germline V gives CDR1 LNHDA, CDR2 SQIVND (reference sequence). The V gene end was trimmed by 3 bases and the J gene end by 4 bases; junction bases not matched to a gene: 5. There are 15 residues in the CDR3. CDR3 protein: CASSIGTGVSYGYTF. CDR3 bases: TGTGCCAGTAGTATCGGGACAGGGGTCTCCTATGGCTACACCTTC.

The gene calls are TRBV5-8 and TRBJ2-3; D is possibly TRBD1 or TRBD2 (5 bases each). The CDR3 covers 15 residues. V lost 1 base, J lost 2 bases, and 11 bases lay in between. Germline V gene sequence: CDR1 SGHTS, CDR2 YDEGEE. This chain's CDR3 is CASSLPGPPTDTQYF. The CDR3 DNA is TGTGCCAGCAGCTTGCCGGGACCCCCCACAGATACGCAGTATTTT.

The chain joins TRBV5-1 to TRBJ2-5; D may be TRBD1 (6 bases). Between the trimmed V and J ends, which lost 4 bases and 5 bases, there was a span of 18 bases. CDR3 length: 15 residues. The germline V gene encodes CDR1 SGHRS and CDR2 YFSETQ. The CDR3 spells CASSDPQGLTETQYF. The CDR3 region has the DNA TGCGCCAGCAGCGACCCACAGGGTCTGACGGAGACCCAGTACTTC.

The CDR3, as DNA: TGTGCCATCAGTGAGTCGATGGACCAATATGGCTACACCTTC. Translation gives CAISESMDQYGYTF. The rearrangement joins TRBV10-3 to TRBJ1-2; unclear D gene. V shed 0 bases and J shed 5 bases, with 10 bases lying between them. The V gene's germline CDR1 is ENHRY and CDR2 SYGVKD. This CDR3 has 14 amino acids.

This clone was counted a few times. The chain is built from TRBV28 and TRBJ1-3, with D tentatively TRBD1 (5 bases). Deletions cut 2 bases from V and 2 bases from J, with 10 bases between. From germline, CDR1 is MDHEN and CDR2 SYDVKM. This CDR3 spans 15 amino acids. Written as DNA, the CDR3 is TGTGCCAGCAGTTTAGGGGGAGGCCCTGGAAACACCATATATTTT. Encoded protein: CASSLGGGPGNTIYF.

The V gene is TRBV23-1, the J gene TRBJ1-1; TRBD1 might be the D (6 bases). TRBV23-1 is known as an ORF, though its function is uncertain. The V end lost 0 bases, the J end lost 0 bases, and 23 bases lay between the germline ends. The CDR3 covers 20 residues. The CDR3 protein is CASSQSRPPGAIKMNTEAFF. In DNA form, the CDR3 reads TGCGCCAGCAGTCAATCTCGACCCCCGGGGGCGATTAAAATGAACACTGAAGCTTTCTTT.

The chain recombines TRBV7-9 with TRBJ1-4; tentative D call: TRBD1 (6 bases). Trimming left V 6 bases short and J 7 bases short, with 18 bases between. CDR1 is SEHNR, CDR2 FQNEAQ, per germline (reference sequence). This CDR3 is built from 15 residues. The CDR3 spells CASSPARDNGEKLFF. The CDR3 nucleotides read TGTGCCAGCAGTCCTGCCCGGGACAACGGTGAAAAACTGTTTTTT.

The rearrangement joins TRBV5-8 to TRBJ2-5, with 11 bases fitting TRBD2. The CDR3 length is 16 residues. J lost 2 bases, V lost 0 bases, and 3 bases had no gene match. Germline CDR1 reads SGHTS; CDR2 reads YDEGEE. The CDR3 coding sequence is TGTGCCAGCAGCTTGGGGCCTAGCGGGGGGCAAGAGACCCAGTACTTC. Protein sequence: CASSLGPSGGQETQYF.